A single sample gave rise to the 19 T cell receptor beta chains below, sequenced in a study of T cells in localized non-small cell lung cancer. Profiled with immunoSEQ multiplex PCR; TCRdb holds only in-frame clones, not every one. The data contain some 25,000 clones, 92% of them singletons. The material sequenced was peripheral blood, taken before any cancer treatment. These receptors all stem from a woman aged 35 to 69 with stage I lung adenocarcinoma.

V and J are TRBV5-1 and TRBJ2-7; tentative D call: TRBD2 (6 bases). V dropped 0 bases and J dropped 2 bases, with 15 bases sitting between them. Germline V gene lookup returns CDR1 SGHRS and CDR2 YFSETQ. This CDR3 has 16 residues. The CDR3 DNA follows: TGCGCCAGCAGCTTGGTACCCCAAGGACTACCCTACGAGCAGTACTTC. Translation gives CASSLVPQGLPYEQYF.

This chain connects TRBV28 to TRBJ1-6; weak D call: TRBD1 (5 bases). This CDR3 region has 16 residues. Trimming left V 7 bases short and J 4 bases short, with 17 bases between. CDR1 is MDHEN, CDR2 SYDVKM, per germline. This chain's CDR3 is CASTPLDSEYNSPLHF. In DNA form, the CDR3 reads TGTGCCAGCACTCCCCTAGACAGCGAGTATAATTCACCCCTCCACTTT.

CDR3 in DNA: TGTGCCAGCAGCGTAGTGGCAGACGGCGGGGAGCTGTTTTTT. It translates to CASSVVADGGELFF. This chain joins TRBV9 and TRBJ2-2; D unresolved. The CDR3 runs 14 residues. Per germline, CDR1 SGDLS and CDR2 YYNGEE. Between the trimmed V and J ends, which lost 0 bases and 7 bases, there was a span of 10 bases.

The V call is TRBV28, the J call TRBJ2-1; the D gene is possibly TRBD2 (6 bases). The germline CDR1 and CDR2 sequences are MDHEN and SYDVKM. Trimming stripped 5 bases from V and 1 base from J, with 15 bases between. The CDR3 sequence is 16 residues long. For the CDR3, the DNA is TGTGCCAGCAGTCTGATACGGACTACTTCCTACAATGAGCAGTTCTTC. Protein sequence: CASSLIRTTSYNEQFF.

The chain joins TRBV6-6 to TRBJ2-2, with 7 bases identical to TRBD1. This CDR3 is 15 amino acids long. V shed 6 bases, J shed 2 bases, and the junction held 6 bases outside the gene matches. The germline CDR1 and CDR2 sequences are MNHNY and SVGAGI (reference sequence). Here the CDR3 reads CASSRGTANTGELFF. The CDR3 DNA follows: TGTGCCAGCAGCCGAGGGACAGCCAACACCGGGGAGCTGTTTTTT.

This chain uses TRBV19 with TRBJ2-5, with 8 positions matching TRBD2. CDR1 is LNHDA and CDR2 is SQIVND in the germline V gene (reference sequence). Trimming removed 6 bases from V and 4 bases from J; junction bases left unmatched: 7. This CDR3 is 14 amino acids long. CDR3 DNA: TGTGCCAGTAGCGTCCTCGGGGGGGGAGAGACCCAGTACTTC. Amino acid sequence: CASSVLGGGETQYF.

The chain links TRBV9 to TRBJ2-2; D gene unclear. Trimming stripped 3 bases from V and 3 bases from J, with 12 bases between. Germline CDR1 and CDR2: SGDLS and YYNGEE. The CDR3 has 15 amino acids. CDR3 region: CASSETPKDTGELFF. The CDR3 DNA follows: TGTGCCAGCAGCGAGACACCGAAGGACACCGGGGAGCTGTTTTTT.

The count of this clone is one. V is TRBV18 and J is TRBJ1-5, with D tentatively TRBD1 (5 bases). Germline CDR1 is KGHSH and CDR2 is LQKENI. V was pared by 3 bases and J by 5 bases, with 14 bases between. The CDR3 consists of 15 residues. CDR3 in amino acids: CASSPTQDNYQPQHF. The CDR3 region has the DNA TGTGCCAGCTCACCCACCCAGGACAATTATCAGCCCCAGCATTTT.

The V and J genes are TRBV2 and TRBJ2-5, with 11 bases lining up with TRBD2. J gave up 1 base and V 8 bases, and 3 bases lay outside the gene matches. This CDR3 is 14 amino acids long. In germline, CDR1 is SNHLY, CDR2 FYNNEI. For the CDR3, the DNA is TGTGCCAGCGGGACTAGCGGAGCCCAAGAGACCCAGTACTTC. Its protein is CASGTSGAQETQYF. Looking up the rest from reference TRBV2 and TRBJ2-5 gives the full variable domain: EPEVTQTPSHQVTQMGQEVILRCVPISNHLYFYWYRQILGQKVEFLVSFYNNEISEKSEIFDDQFSVERPDGSNFTLKIRSTKLEDSAMYFCASGTSGAQETQYFGPGTRLLVL.

Here the CDR3 DNA reads TGTGCCAGCAGCTTGGGACTCGGCACGCAGTATTTT. Protein sequence: CASSLGLGTQYF. The chain couples TRBV5-6 to TRBJ2-3; D is uncertain. V was cut by 0 bases and J by 9 bases, with 8 bases left in between. Germline assignment: CDR1 SGHDT and CDR2 YYEEEE. The CDR3 extends over 12 amino acids.

The chain links TRBV11-2 to TRBJ1-4; D unclear. The CDR3 covers 12 residues. The germline gives CDR1 SGHAT, CDR2 FQNNGV. The V end lost 3 bases, the J end lost 4 bases, and 3 bases lay between the germline ends. CDR3 region: CASSFLNEKLFF. The CDR3 DNA follows: TGTGCCAGCAGCTTCCTTAATGAAAAACTGTTTTTT.

The gene calls are TRBV7-2 and TRBJ2-5; TRBD2 matches 7 bases. Germline V CDR1 and CDR2: SGHTA, FQGNSA. V lost 1 base and J lost 0; bases outside the gene matches: 14. The CDR3 covers 19 residues. CDR3 sequence reads: CASSLDAGWPSGDQETQYF. The CDR3 DNA sequence: TGTGCCAGCAGCTTAGATGCGGGTTGGCCTAGCGGTGACCAAGAGACCCAGTACTTC. Full variable domain (remainder filled in from reference TRBV7-2 and TRBJ2-5): GAGVSQSPSNKVTEKGKDVELRCDPISGHTALYWYRQSLGQGLEFLIYFQGNSAPDKSGLPSDRFSAERTGGSVSTLTIQRTQQEDSAVYLCASSLDAGWPSGDQETQYFGPGTRLLVL.

The chain recombines TRBV4-1 with TRBJ2-5; TRBD2 is a possible D gene (5 bases). The CDR3 sequence is 16 residues long. The germline V gene has CDR1 MGHRA and CDR2 YSYEKL. Trimming removed 4 bases at V and 5 bases at J, with 20 bases between. CDR3 coding DNA: TGCGCCAGCAGCCGGACCCTAAACCTAGCTGGCGAGACCCAGTACTTC. Translated, it gives CASSRTLNLAGETQYF.

V gene TRBV4-2 combines with J gene TRBJ2-7; a weak D match, TRBD2 (7 bases). The CDR3 spans 14 residues. CDR1 and CDR2 (germline): LGHNA, YNFKEQ. The germline V and J ends were trimmed by 0 bases and 9 bases, with 15 bases remaining between them. The CDR3 is CASSQDNGEGVQYF. CDR3 DNA: TGTGCCAGCAGCCAAGATAACGGGGAGGGGGTGCAGTACTTC.

As for this clone: At one of its ends the junction is not consistent with the germline gene, which may arise from a read error. This rearrangement joins TRBV6-1 to TRBJ2-1; TRBD2 aligns across 10 bases. The CDR3 is 17 residues long. Germline V CDR1 and CDR2: MNHNS, SASEGT. For the CDR3, the DNA is TGTGCCAGCACTGAAATACTAGCGGGAATAAGGGACAATGAGCAGTTCTTC. As protein: CASTEILAGIRDNEQFF.

The rearrangement links TRBV7-2 to TRBJ2-2, with 7 bases fitting TRBD1. Germline V gene data show CDR1 as SGHTA and CDR2 as FQGNSA. The J segment lost 4 bases and the V segment lost 6 bases, leaving 8 bases of the junction unmatched. There are 15 residues in the CDR3. In DNA, the CDR3 is TGTGCCAGCAGATATGCCGGGACAGCCACCGGGGAGCTGTTTTTT. Residues: CASRYAGTATGELFF. The complete variable domain, with remaining parts taken from reference TRBV7-2 and TRBJ2-2, reads GAGVSQSPSNKVTEKGKDVELRCDPISGHTALYWYRQSLGQGLEFLIYFQGNSAPDKSGLPSDRFSAERTGGSVSTLTIQRTQQEDSAVYLCASRYAGTATGELFFGEGSRLTVL.

The chain carries TRBV28 and TRBJ1-1; D is undetermined. V was cut by 5 bases and J by 10 bases, with 14 bases left in between. The CDR3 is made up of 12 amino acids. Germline V gene data show CDR1 as MDHEN and CDR2 as SYDVKM. CDR3 in amino acids: CASSETGEGAFF. CDR3 nucleotide sequence: TGTGCCAGCAGTGAAACCGGGGAAGGAGCTTTCTTT.

This clone occurred once. V gene TRBV14 combines with J gene TRBJ2-3; D is possibly TRBD2 (6 bases). The CDR3 is 13 amino acids. Germline values: CDR1 SGHDN, CDR2 FVKESK. V lost 10 bases to trimming and J lost 2 bases, with 13 bases between them. The CDR3 spells CATGDWLTDTQYF. The CDR3 DNA sequence: TGTGCCACCGGGGACTGGCTCACAGATACGCAGTATTTT.

The V and J genes are TRBV18 and TRBJ2-2; D not resolved. Germline assignment: CDR1 KGHSH and CDR2 LQKENI. The CDR3 contains 12 residues. V lost 4 bases and J 7 bases, leaving 7 bases between the germline ends. CDR3 DNA: TGTGCCAGCTCACTAGGAATCGGGGAGCTGTTTTTT. Protein product: CASSLGIGELFF.